Listed below are T cell receptor beta chains from one sample, sequenced in a study of Ad26.COV2.S vaccination and SARS-CoV-2 variants. Clones were sequenced by immunoSEQ multiplex PCR, and TCRdb holds only the in-frame ones, with some missing. The sample shows about 350,000 clones, around 87% of them seen only once. The source material was peripheral blood, sampled in a trial of Ad26.COV2.S vaccine versus placebo. These receptors came from a person between 18 and 65 years old who received the Ad26.COV2.S COVID-19 vaccine or a placebo. The CDR3 runs from the conserved cysteine through the conserved F or W. A D gene is named only where the DNA matches it firmly. Clone size appears in some rows only: once, few, many, or a class for an expanded clone.

V: TRBV11-2; D: TRBD2; size: .; J: TRBJ2-1; CDR3: CASSLASGGLTNEQFF; DNA: TGTGCCAGCAGCTTGGCTAGCGGGGGTTTGACCAATGAGCAGTTCTTC
V: TRBV3-1/TRBV3-2; D: .; size: .; J: TRBJ1-6; CDR3: CASSQGETHYNSPLHF; DNA: TGTGCCAGCAGCCAAGGGGAGACACACTATAATTCACCCCTCCACTTT
V: TRBV28; D: .; size: once; J: TRBJ1-4; CDR3: CASSPRTDYEKLFF; DNA: TGTGCCAGCAGCCCCCGGACGGACTATGAAAAACTGTTTTTT
V: TRBV13; D: TRBD2; size: .; J: TRBJ2-5; CDR3: CASSSAGEFYQETQYF; DNA: TGTGCCAGCAGCTCCGCGGGGGAGTTTTACCAAGAGACCCAGTACTTC
V: TRBV15; D: TRBD2; size: .; J: TRBJ2-3; CDR3: CATSRRLAGDHLTDTQYF; DNA: TGTGCCACCAGCCGACGACTAGCGGGGGACCACCTCACAGATACGCAGTATTTT
V: TRBV2; D: .; size: .; J: TRBJ1-3; CDR3: CASSGTQSTSGNTIYF; DNA: TGTGCCAGCAGTGGGACTCAGAGTACCTCTGGAAACACCATATATTTT
V: TRBV9; D: TRBD2; size: .; J: TRBJ2-7; CDR3: CASSAGAGEGYEQYF; DNA: TGTGCCAGCAGCGCCGGAGCGGGGGAAGGCTACGAGCAGTACTTC
V: TRBV6-5; D: .; size: .; J: TRBJ1-1; CDR3: CASSTMVLEAFF; DNA: TGTGCCAGCAGTACGATGGTGCTTGAAGCTTTCTTT
V: TRBV5-1; D: TRBD1; size: .; J: TRBJ1-2; CDR3: CASSAPGQAKGYTF; DNA: TGCGCCAGCAGCGCGCCGGGACAGGCTAAAGGCTACACCTTC
V: TRBV20-1; D: .; size: .; J: TRBJ1-2; CDR3: CSASQNYGYTF; DNA: TGCAGTGCTAGCCAGAACTATGGCTACACCTTC
V: TRBV2; D: .; size: .; J: TRBJ2-3; CDR3: CASRGLEGDTQYF; DNA: TGTGCCAGCAGGGGCCTTGAGGGGGATACGCAGTATTTT
V: TRBV19; D: .; size: .; J: TRBJ1-1; CDR3: CASRSLGTQENTEAFF; DNA: TGTGCCAGTAGGAGTCTGGGGACACAGGAGAACACTGAAGCTTTCTTT
V: TRBV4-1; D: TRBD2; size: many; J: TRBJ2-1; CDR3: CASSRGGLAGTYNEQFF; DNA: TGCGCCAGCAGCCGAGGGGGGCTAGCGGGGACTTACAATGAGCAGTTCTTC
V: TRBV19; D: TRBD1; size: .; J: TRBJ1-1; CDR3: CASSLGQLNTEAFF; DNA: TGTGCCAGTAGTTTGGGACAGCTGAACACTGAAGCTTTCTTT